Listed below are T cell receptor beta chains from one sample, sequenced in a study of cytomegalovirus exposure and HLA in healthy donors. Using immunoSEQ multiplex PCR, the repertoire was profiled, and TCRdb retains in-frame clones only, with some absent. The data contain 200,000 to 250,000 clones, around 87% of them singletons. Material for sequencing was PBMCs. Every receptor here comes from a woman under 30 in good health and CMV-seropositive. Both conserved end residues are part of each CDR3. A D gene is named only where the DNA matches it firmly. A row's size may be missing; if present it is once, few, many or a size class.

j_gene,d_gene,abundance,v_gene,CDR3nt,CDR3aa
TRBJ1-2,TRBD1,NA,TRBV12-5,TGTGCTAGTGGTTTTTCCACCGGGACAGGGGGCGATGGCTACACCTTC,CASGFSTGTGGDGYTF
TRBJ1-2,NA,once,TRBV4-1,TGCGCCAGCAGCCAAACTTTGGCAGGGCTTAACTATGGCTACACCTTC,CASSQTLAGLNYGYTF
TRBJ2-1,TRBD2,NA,TRBV30,TGTGCCTGGAGTGGACTAGCGTTGTACAATGAGCAGTTCTTC,CAWSGLALYNEQFF
TRBJ2-3,TRBD1,NA,TRBV5-1,TGCGCCAGCAGCTGGGGGACAGGGATGAGGACAGATACGCAGTATTTT,CASSWGTGMRTDTQYF
TRBJ1-1,NA,NA,TRBV7-7,TGTGCTAGCAGCTTCTCTCCTCGGACTGAAGCTTTCTTT,CASSFSPRTEAFF
TRBJ1-2,TRBD1,NA,TRBV25-1,TGTGCCAGCAGTGACCCGAACCCCGGACAGGGTGGAAGTGGCTACACCTTC,CASSDPNPGQGGSGYTF
TRBJ1-3,TRBD1,NA,TRBV28,TGTGCCAGCAGTTTATGGACAGGGGCGGGAAACACCATATATTTT,CASSLWTGAGNTIYF
TRBJ1-2,NA,once,TRBV7-2,TGTGCCAGCAGCTTAGAGGCAGGGGTCCCCCCTTTTGACTATGGCTACACCTTC,CASSLEAGVPPFDYGYTF
TRBJ2-1,TRBD2,NA,TRBV10-1,TGCGCCAGCAGTGTGAGCGGGAGTATAGCGGGGGAGCAGTTCTTC,CASSVSGSIAGEQFF
TRBJ1-5,TRBD1,NA,TRBV6-5,TGTGCCAGCAGTCCTAGGACAGGGGGCAATCAGCCCCAGCATTTT,CASSPRTGGNQPQHF
TRBJ1-1,NA,NA,TRBV5-6,TGTGCCAGCAGCTTGGAATACACAAACACTGAAGCTTTCTTT,CASSLEYTNTEAFF
TRBJ2-3,TRBD2,NA,TRBV5-1,TGCGCCAGCAGCCCGAGACTAGCGGGAGTACCAGATACGCAGTATTTT,CASSPRLAGVPDTQYF
TRBJ2-7,TRBD1,once,TRBV15,TGTGCCACCAGCAGACCTGGACAGGCCTACGAGCAGTACTTC,CATSRPGQAYEQYF
TRBJ1-1,TRBD1,NA,TRBV9,TGTGCCAGCAGCGACAAGACAGGGGACGGGATCACTGAAGCTTTCTTT,CASSDKTGDGITEAFF
TRBJ2-3,TRBD2,NA,TRBV7-6,TGTGCCAGCTCTCGACCGGCGGGAGCGGGTGATACGCAGTATTTT,CASSRPAGAGDTQYF
TRBJ2-7,TRBD1,NA,TRBV6-6,TGTGCCAGCAGGGGGACAGGATACTCCTACGAGCAGTACTTC,CASRGTGYSYEQYF
TRBJ2-1,NA,NA,TRBV10-1,TGCGCCAGCAGTCTCGGAGCGGCCTCGGCGAGAGAGCAGTTCTTC,CASSLGAASAREQFF
TRBJ2-5,TRBD1,NA,TRBV19,TGTGCCAGTAGTATCTTTCCCCGACAGGGATCACAAGAGACCCAGTACTTC,CASSIFPRQGSQETQYF
TRBJ2-7,NA,once,TRBV27,TGTGCCAGCAGTTACTATAATAGAGGCGAGCAGTACTTC,CASSYYNRGEQYF
TRBJ2-7,NA,NA,TRBV6-5,TGTGCCAGCAGTTACTCGACACAGGGTGAGAAGGACGAGCAGTACTTC,CASSYSTQGEKDEQYF
TRBJ2-7,TRBD2,NA,TRBV5-1,TGCGCCAGCAGCACCGGACTAGCGTACTCCTACGAGCAGTACTTC,CASSTGLAYSYEQYF
TRBJ2-2,TRBD2,once,TRBV6-5,TGTGCCAGCAGTTACTCGGGAGGGTGGGGCACCGGGGAGCTGTTTTTT,CASSYSGGWGTGELFF
TRBJ2-7,TRBD2,NA,TRBV27,TGTGCCAGCAGTTTGAATAGCGGGGACGAGCAGTACTTC,CASSLNSGDEQYF
TRBJ2-1,NA,NA,TRBV6-6,TGTGCCAGCAGTTTGGGGGGGCCCCATGAGCAGTTCTTC,CASSLGGPHEQFF
TRBJ2-7,TRBD2,NA,TRBV30,TGTGCCTGGAGTTTGACTAGCCCGAACGAGCAGTACTTC,CAWSLTSPNEQYF
TRBJ2-6,TRBD2,NA,TRBV5-1,TGCGCCAGCAGGAAGACTAGCGGGATAACTGGGGCCAACGTCCTGACTTTC,CASRKTSGITGANVLTF
TRBJ2-5,NA,NA,TRBV2,TGTGCCAGCAGTGGCGCTCTAGGTGGAGAGACCCAGTACTTC,CASSGALGGETQYF
TRBJ2-7,TRBD2,NA,TRBV19,TGTGCCAGTAGTATAATGACTAGCGGCTCCTACGAGCAGTACTTC,CASSIMTSGSYEQYF
TRBJ2-1,TRBD2,once,TRBV27,TGTGCCAGCAGTCAACTAGCGCAAGATGAGCAGTTCTTC,CASSQLAQDEQFF
TRBJ2-7,TRBD1,NA,TRBV19,TGTGCCAGTAGCGGGACAGGGCAAGGCTACGAGCAGTACTTC,CASSGTGQGYEQYF
TRBJ2-7,TRBD2,NA,TRBV11-3,TGTGCCAGCAGCCCTCGGGGGGGGTCCTACGAGCAGTACTTC,CASSPRGGSYEQYF
TRBJ1-1,NA,NA,TRBV5-1,TGCGCCAGCAGCTATGCCGGGTCCACTGAAGCTTTCTTT,CASSYAGSTEAFF
TRBJ1-1,NA,NA,TRBV2,TGTGCCAGCAGTGGTGAGGTGGAGGCTTTCTTT,CASSGEVEAFF
TRBJ2-2,NA,NA,TRBV27,TGTGCCAGCACCCCCAGGGTGAACACCGGGGAGCTGTTTTTT,CASTPRVNTGELFF
TRBJ2-7,TRBD1,once,TRBV7-9,TGTGCCAGCAGCTTAGAGGGACAGGGGATCTACGAGCAGTACTTC,CASSLEGQGIYEQYF
TRBJ2-3,TRBD2,NA,TRBV19,TGTGCCAGTAGTATCTCTAGCGGGAGGGCTTCCTTAATCACAGATACGCAGTATTTT,CASSISSGRASLITDTQYF
TRBJ2-2,TRBD2,once,TRBV5-1,TGCGCCAGCAGCTTGAGGCCCAGCGGGAGGGGAGGAACCGGGGAGCTGTTTTTT,CASSLRPSGRGGTGELFF
TRBJ2-6,TRBD2,once,TRBV5-1,TGCGCCAGCAGCTTAGGGACTACCGTCTCTGGGGCCAACGTCCTGACTTTC,CASSLGTTVSGANVLTF
TRBJ2-7,NA,NA,TRBV27,TGTGCCAGCAGTTTAAGGGGGAGCGAGCAGTACTTC,CASSLRGSEQYF
TRBJ1-2,NA,NA,TRBV27,TGTGCCAGCAGTTTATCACAGGGAGTCTATGGCTACACCTTC,CASSLSQGVYGYTF
TRBJ1-5,NA,NA,TRBV28,TGTGCCAGCAGTTTAAGGGGCGCCGGGCAGCCCCAGCATTTT,CASSLRGAGQPQHF
TRBJ2-1,NA,NA,TRBV9,TGTGCCAGCAGCGTCGACTTACACAATGAGCAGTTCTTC,CASSVDLHNEQFF
TRBJ2-1,NA,NA,TRBV19,TGTGCCAGTAGTATAGATACTAGCATCTACAATGAGCAGTTCTTC,CASSIDTSIYNEQFF
TRBJ2-2,NA,NA,TRBV5-1,TGCGCCAGCAGCTTGACAGGGAGCTTGGCCACCGGGGAGCTGTTTTTT,CASSLTGSLATGELFF
TRBJ2-7,TRBD1,NA,TRBV28,TGTGCCAGCAGTTTAGAGACGGATCCGGGACAGGTGACCTACGAGCAGTACTTC,CASSLETDPGQVTYEQYF
TRBJ1-1,NA,NA,TRBV5-1,TGCGCCAGCAGCTTCCGGACAGTAGGGAACACTGAAGCTTTCTTT,CASSFRTVGNTEAFF
TRBJ1-1,NA,few,TRBV18,TGTGCCAGCTCACAGGGGGTAGACACTGAAGCTTTCTTT,CASSQGVDTEAFF
TRBJ2-7,NA,NA,TRBV28,TGTGCCAGCAGTTTCCAGTCATACGAGCAGTACTTC,CASSFQSYEQYF
TRBJ1-3,NA,NA,TRBV19,TGTGCCAGTAGTAACAGACAGCGAAACTCTGGAAACACCATATATTTT,CASSNRQRNSGNTIYF
TRBJ2-2,NA,NA,TRBV28,TGTGCCAGCAGTTTATGGAGTGGAGCATCCTGGCACTCCGGGGAGCTGTTTTTT,CASSLWSGASWHSGELFF
TRBJ2-5,NA,NA,TRBV29-1,TGCAGCGTTGAAAGGGGGCGGGATCAGACCCAGTACTTC,CSVERGRDQTQYF
TRBJ2-7,NA,NA,TRBV28,TGTGCCAGCAGTGGAAGTTATGGGAGCTCCTACGAGCAGTACTTC,CASSGSYGSSYEQYF
TRBJ2-7,NA,NA,TRBV7-2,TGTGCCAGCAGCTTAAGACAGATCGACGAGCAGTACTTC,CASSLRQIDEQYF
TRBJ2-7,TRBD2,NA,TRBV9,TGTGCCAGCAGCGTATACCCGACTAGCGGGACCTACGAGCAGTACTTC,CASSVYPTSGTYEQYF
TRBJ2-1,NA,NA,TRBV5-1,TGCGCCAGCAGCACCTGGGGGCGGGGGAGCTCCTACAATGAGCAGTTCTTC,CASSTWGRGSSYNEQFF
TRBJ1-5,TRBD1,NA,TRBV7-9,TGTGCCAGCAGCTTAGGGACAGGGGTTCAGCCCCAGCATTTT,CASSLGTGVQPQHF
TRBJ2-7,TRBD2,NA,TRBV7-2,TGTGCCAGCAGCTTACCCGGGACTAGCGGTTACGAGCAGTACTTC,CASSLPGTSGYEQYF
TRBJ2-3,TRBD2,NA,TRBV5-4,TGTGCCAGCAGCAGGGCGGGAGAGATCACAGATACGCAGTATTTT,CASSRAGEITDTQYF